This T cell receptor beta chain stems from a study of blood T cell repertoires in COVID-19. About the research overall: In each case, the material was cDNA or gDNA derived from T cells, B-cell-depleted T cells, or PBMCs.

It was within 2 weeks before study entry that exposed participants met a COVID-19 case. Germline assignment: CDR1 SGHDT and CDR2 YYEEEE. The CDR3 is 15 residues long. V trimming: 2 bases; J trimming: 7 bases; junction bases outside the gene matches: 6. The method was immunoSEQ multiplex PCR; TCRdb's version includes in-frame clones alone and lacks a portion of them. The sample has around 400,000 clones; 80% to 95% are singletons. The clonotype was recovered from a woman aged 40 to 49 who had been exposed to COVID-19. The V gene is TRBV5-6, the J gene TRBJ2-7; 13 bases agree with TRBD2. Sequences were obtained from PBMCs or T cells enriched from blood (not recorded which). CDR3 region: CASSFGLAGVVEQYF. For the CDR3, the DNA is TGTGCCAGCAGCTTTGGACTAGCGGGAGTGGTGGAGCAGTACTTC.